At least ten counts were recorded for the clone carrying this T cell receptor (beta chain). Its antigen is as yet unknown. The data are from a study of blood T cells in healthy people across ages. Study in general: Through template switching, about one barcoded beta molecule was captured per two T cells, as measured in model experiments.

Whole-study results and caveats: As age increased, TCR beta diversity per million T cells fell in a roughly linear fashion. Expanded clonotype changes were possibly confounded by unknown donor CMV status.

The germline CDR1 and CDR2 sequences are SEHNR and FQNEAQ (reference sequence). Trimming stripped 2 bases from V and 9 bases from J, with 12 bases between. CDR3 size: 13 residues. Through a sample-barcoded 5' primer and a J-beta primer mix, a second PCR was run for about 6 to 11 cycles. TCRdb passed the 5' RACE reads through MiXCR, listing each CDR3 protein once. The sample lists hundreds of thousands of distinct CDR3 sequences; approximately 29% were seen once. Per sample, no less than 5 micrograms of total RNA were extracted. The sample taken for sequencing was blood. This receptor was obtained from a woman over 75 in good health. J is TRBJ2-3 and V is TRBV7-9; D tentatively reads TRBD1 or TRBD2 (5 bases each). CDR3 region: CASSLSGAATQYF. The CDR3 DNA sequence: TGTGCCAGCAGCTTATCCGGGGCGGCCACGCAGTATTTT.